This T cell receptor (beta chain) was sequenced during a study of T cells in localized non-small cell lung cancer. V lost 2 bases and J 8 bases, leaving 22 bases between the germline ends. CDR1 SGHRS and CDR2 YFSETQ come from the germline V gene. This CDR3 is 17 amino acids long. Study-wide points: Researchers found a median around 57 of the top 100 tumor clones in adjacent lung. Highest T cell clonality was seen in uninvolved adjacent lung, surpassing that measured in tumor.

Generated by immunoSEQ multiplex PCR, the TCRdb table keeps only in-frame clones and is missing some. The sample records tens of thousands of clones, almost 85% being singletons. A note on this clone: Antigen specificity is unknown.

The gene calls are TRBV5-1 and TRBJ2-2; D is perhaps TRBD1 or TRBD2 (5 bases each). This receptor was identified in a man aged 40 to 70 with stage I lung adenocarcinoma. Sequencing used peripheral blood, obtained before any cancer treatment. CDR3 in DNA: TGCGCCAGCAGCTTTATTACCGGGGCAGGCGACTTGGGGGAGCTGTTTTTT. Its protein is CASSFITGAGDLGELFF.